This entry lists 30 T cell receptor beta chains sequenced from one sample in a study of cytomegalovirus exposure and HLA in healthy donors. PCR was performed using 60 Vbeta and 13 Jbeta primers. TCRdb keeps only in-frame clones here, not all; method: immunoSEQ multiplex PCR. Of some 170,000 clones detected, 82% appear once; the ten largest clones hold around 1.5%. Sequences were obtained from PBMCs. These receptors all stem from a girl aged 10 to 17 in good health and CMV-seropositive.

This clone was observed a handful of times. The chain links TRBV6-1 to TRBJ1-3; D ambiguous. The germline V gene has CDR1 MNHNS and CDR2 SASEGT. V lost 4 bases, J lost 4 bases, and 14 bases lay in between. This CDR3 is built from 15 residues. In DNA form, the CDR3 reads TGTGCCAGCAGTGTGATTGCCTTAGCGGGAAACACCATATATTTT. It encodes CASSVIALAGNTIYF.

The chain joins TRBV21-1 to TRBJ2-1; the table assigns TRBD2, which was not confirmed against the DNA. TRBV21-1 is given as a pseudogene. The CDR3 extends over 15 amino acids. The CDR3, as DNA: TGTGCCAGCCGCTTGAGACTAGCGGGAGACTATGAGCAGTTCTTC. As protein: CASRLRLAGDYEQFF.

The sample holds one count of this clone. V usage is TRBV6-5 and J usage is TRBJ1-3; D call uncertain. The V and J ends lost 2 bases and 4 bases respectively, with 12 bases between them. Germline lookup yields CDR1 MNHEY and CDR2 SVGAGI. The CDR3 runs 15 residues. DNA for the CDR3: TGTGCCAGCAGTTACGGGCGGGCAGCCGGAAACACCATATATTTT. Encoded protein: CASSYGRAAGNTIYF.

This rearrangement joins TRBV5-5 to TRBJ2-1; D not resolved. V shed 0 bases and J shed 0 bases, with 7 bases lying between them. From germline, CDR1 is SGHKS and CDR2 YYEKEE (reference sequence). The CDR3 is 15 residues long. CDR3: CASSLVPLSYNEQFF. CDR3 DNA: TGTGCCAGCAGCTTGGTCCCCCTCTCCTACAATGAGCAGTTCTTC. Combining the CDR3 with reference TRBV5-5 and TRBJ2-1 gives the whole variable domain DAGVTQSPTHLIKTRGQQVTLRCSPISGHKSVSWYQQVLGQGPQFIFQYYEKEERGRGNFPDRFSARQFPNYSSELNVNALLLGDSALYLCASSLVPLSYNEQFFGPGTRLTVL.

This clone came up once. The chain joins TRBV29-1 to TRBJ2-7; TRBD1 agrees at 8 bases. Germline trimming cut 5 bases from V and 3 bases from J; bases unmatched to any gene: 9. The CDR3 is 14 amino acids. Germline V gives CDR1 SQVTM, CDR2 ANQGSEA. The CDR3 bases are TGCAGCGTTATTTTCCGGGACAGGAGCTACGAGCAGTACTTC. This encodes CSVIFRDRSYEQYF.

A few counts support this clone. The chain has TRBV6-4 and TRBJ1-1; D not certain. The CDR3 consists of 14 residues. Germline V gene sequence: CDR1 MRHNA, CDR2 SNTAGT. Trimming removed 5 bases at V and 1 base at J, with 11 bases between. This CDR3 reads CASSSAPGNTEAFF. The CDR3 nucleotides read TGTGCCAGCAGTAGTGCTCCAGGGAACACTGAAGCTTTCTTT.

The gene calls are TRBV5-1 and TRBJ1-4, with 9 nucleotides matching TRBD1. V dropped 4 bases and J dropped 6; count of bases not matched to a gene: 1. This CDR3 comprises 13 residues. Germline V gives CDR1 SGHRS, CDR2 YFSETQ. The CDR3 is CASSRDRDEKLFF. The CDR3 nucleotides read TGCGCCAGCAGCCGGGACAGGGATGAAAAACTGTTTTTT.

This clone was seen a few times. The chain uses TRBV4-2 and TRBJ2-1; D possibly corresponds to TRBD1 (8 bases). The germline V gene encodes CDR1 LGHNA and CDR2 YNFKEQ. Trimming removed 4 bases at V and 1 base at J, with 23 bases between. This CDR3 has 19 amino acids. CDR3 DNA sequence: TGTGCCAGCAGCCCCCAGGACAGGGTGACGGGAGGATCCTACAATGAGCAGTTCTTC. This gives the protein CASSPQDRVTGGSYNEQFF.

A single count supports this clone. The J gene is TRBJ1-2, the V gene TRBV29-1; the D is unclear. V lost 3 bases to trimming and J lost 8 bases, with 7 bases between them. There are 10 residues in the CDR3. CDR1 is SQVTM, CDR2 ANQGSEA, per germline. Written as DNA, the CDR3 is TGCAGCGTTGACGCAGGAGGCTACACCTTC. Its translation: CSVDAGGYTF.

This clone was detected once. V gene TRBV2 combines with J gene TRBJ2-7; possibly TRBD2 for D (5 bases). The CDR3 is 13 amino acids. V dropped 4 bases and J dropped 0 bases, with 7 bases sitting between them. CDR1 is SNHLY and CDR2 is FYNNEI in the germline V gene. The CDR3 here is CASSGGLSYEQYF. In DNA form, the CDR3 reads TGTGCCAGCAGTGGAGGGCTCTCCTACGAGCAGTACTTC.

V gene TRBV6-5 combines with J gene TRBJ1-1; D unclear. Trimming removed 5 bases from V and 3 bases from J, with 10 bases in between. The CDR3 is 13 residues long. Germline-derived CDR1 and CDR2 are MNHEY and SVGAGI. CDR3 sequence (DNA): TGTGCCAGCAGTCCCGTCGGGGACACTGAAGCTTTCTTT. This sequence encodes CASSPVGDTEAFF.

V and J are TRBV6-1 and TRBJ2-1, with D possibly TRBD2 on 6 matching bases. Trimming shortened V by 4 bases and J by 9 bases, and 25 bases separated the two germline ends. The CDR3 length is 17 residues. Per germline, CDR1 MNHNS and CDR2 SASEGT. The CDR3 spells CASSVGKWTISYSEQFF. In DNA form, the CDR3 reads TGTGCCAGCAGTGTTGGGAAGTGGACTATATCGTATAGTGAGCAGTTCTTC.

The CDR3 nucleotides read TGTGCCAGCGAGGGCGACCGAGGGGATACGCAGTATTTT. It encodes CASEGDRGDTQYF. The V gene is TRBV2, the J gene TRBJ2-3, with a possible D match to TRBD2 (5 bases). Germline values: CDR1 SNHLY, CDR2 FYNNEI. Trimming cost V 8 bases and J 6 bases, with 15 bases left between them. This CDR3 is 13 amino acids long.

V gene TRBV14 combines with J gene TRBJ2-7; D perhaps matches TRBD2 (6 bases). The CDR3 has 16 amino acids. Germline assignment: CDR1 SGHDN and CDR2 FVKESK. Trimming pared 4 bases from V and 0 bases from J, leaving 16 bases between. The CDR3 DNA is TGTGCCAGCAGCCGGGGTGGCGGGGTTAGCTCCTACGAGCAGTACTTC. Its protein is CASSRGGGVSSYEQYF. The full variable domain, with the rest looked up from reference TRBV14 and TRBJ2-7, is EAGVTQFPSHSVIEKGQTVTLRCDPISGHDNLYWYRRVMGKEIKFLLHFVKESKQDESGMPNNRFLAERTGGTYSTLKVQPAELEDSGVYFCASSRGGGVSSYEQYFGPGTRLTVT.

The chain's CDR3 is CASSLGTVNTEAFF. CDR3 nucleotide sequence: TGCGCCAGCAGCTTAGGGACAGTCAACACTGAAGCTTTCTTT. The V call is TRBV5-1, the J call TRBJ1-1; 7 bases match TRBD1. The CDR3 loop spans 14 amino acids. V dropped 2 bases and J dropped 2; count of bases not matched to a gene: 3. Germline CDR1 SGHRS, CDR2 YFSETQ.

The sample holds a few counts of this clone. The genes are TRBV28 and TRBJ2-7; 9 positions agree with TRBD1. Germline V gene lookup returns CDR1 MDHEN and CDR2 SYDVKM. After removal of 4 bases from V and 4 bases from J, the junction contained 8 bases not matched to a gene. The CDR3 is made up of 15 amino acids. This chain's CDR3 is CASSSPGQGVYEQYF. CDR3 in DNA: TGTGCCAGCAGTTCGCCGGGACAGGGTGTGTACGAGCAGTACTTC.

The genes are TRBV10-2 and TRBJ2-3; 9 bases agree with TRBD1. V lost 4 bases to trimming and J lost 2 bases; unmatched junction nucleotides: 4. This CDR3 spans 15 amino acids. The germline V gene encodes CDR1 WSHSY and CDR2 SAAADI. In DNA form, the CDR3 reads TGCGCCAGCAGTGCTAACAGGGGGCCCACAGATACGCAGTATTTT. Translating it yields CASSANRGPTDTQYF.

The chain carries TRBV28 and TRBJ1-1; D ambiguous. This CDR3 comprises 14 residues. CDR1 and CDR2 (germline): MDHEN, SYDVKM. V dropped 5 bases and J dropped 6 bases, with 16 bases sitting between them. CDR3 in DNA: TGTGCCAGCAGTCTAGCAACTAGGGATCCTGAAGCTTTCTTT. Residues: CASSLATRDPEAFF.

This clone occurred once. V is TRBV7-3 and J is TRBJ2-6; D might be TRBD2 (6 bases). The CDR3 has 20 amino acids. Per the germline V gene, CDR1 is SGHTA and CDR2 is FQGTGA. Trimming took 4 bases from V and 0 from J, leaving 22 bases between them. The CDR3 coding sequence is TGTGCCAGCAGCTCCCCTATGGGGGGTCACCCGGACTCTGGGGCCAACGTCCTGACTTTC. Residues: CASSSPMGGHPDSGANVLTF.

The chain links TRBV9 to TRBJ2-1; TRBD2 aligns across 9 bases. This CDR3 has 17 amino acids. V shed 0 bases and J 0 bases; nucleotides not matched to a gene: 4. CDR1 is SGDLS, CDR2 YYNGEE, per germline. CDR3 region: CASSVGAGGASYNEQFF. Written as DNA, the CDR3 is TGTGCCAGCAGCGTAGGAGCGGGGGGCGCCTCCTACAATGAGCAGTTCTTC.

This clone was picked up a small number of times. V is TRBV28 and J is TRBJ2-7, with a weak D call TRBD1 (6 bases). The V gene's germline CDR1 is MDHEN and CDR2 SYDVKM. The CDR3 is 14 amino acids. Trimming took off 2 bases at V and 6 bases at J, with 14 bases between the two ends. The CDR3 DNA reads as TGTGCCAGCAGTTTAATACAGGGAAGGGGCGAGCAGTACTTC. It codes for CASSLIQGRGEQYF.

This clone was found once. CDR3 sequence reads: CASSLGGGSSTDTQYF. CDR3 DNA sequence: TGTGCCAGCAGCTTGGGAGGCGGGAGTTCGACAGATACGCAGTATTTT. This chain uses TRBV5-4 with TRBJ2-3; 7 nucleotides line up with TRBD2. Germline CDR1 SGHNT, CDR2 YYREEE (reference sequence). The CDR3 is made up of 16 amino acids. Trimming cost V 0 bases and J 3 bases; bases outside gene matches: 7.

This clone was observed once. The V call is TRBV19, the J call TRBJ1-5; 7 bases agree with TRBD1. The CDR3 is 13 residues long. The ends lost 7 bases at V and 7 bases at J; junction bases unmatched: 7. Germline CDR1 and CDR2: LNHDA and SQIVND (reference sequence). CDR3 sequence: CASIGTEGQPQHF. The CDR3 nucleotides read TGTGCCAGTATCGGGACAGAGGGCCAGCCCCAGCATTTT.

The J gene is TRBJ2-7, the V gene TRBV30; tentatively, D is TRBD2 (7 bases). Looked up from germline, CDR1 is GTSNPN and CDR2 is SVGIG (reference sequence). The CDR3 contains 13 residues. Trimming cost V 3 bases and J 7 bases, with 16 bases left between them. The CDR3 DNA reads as TGTGCCTGGAGCGGAGGGGGGGCGGGAGAGCAGTACTTC. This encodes CAWSGGGAGEQYF.

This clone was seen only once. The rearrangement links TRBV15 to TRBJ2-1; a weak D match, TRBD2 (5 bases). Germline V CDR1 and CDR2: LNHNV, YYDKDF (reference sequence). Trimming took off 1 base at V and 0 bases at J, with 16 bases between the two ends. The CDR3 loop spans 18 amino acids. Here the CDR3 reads CATSRGGDYHNSYNEQFF. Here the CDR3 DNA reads TGTGCCACCAGCAGAGGGGGTGACTACCACAACTCCTACAATGAGCAGTTCTTC.

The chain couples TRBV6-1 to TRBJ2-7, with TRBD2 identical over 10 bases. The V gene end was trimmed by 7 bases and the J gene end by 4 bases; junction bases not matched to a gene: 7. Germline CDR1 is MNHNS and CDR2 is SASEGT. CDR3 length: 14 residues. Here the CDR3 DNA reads TGTGCCAGCACGGCTAGCGGGAGTGTTTACGAGCAGTACTTC. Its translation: CASTASGSVYEQYF.

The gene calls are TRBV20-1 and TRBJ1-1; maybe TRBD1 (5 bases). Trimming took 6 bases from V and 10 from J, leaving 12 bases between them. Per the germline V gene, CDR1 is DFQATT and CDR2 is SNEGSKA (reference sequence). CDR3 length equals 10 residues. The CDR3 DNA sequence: TGCAGTGCCCCTTCCAGGGCAGCTTTCTTT. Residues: CSAPSRAAFF.

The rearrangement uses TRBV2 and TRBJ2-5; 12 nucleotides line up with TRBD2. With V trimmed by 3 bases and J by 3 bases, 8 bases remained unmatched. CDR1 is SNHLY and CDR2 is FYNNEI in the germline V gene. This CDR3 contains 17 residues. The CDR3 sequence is CASSDTSGGRYEETQYF. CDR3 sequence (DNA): TGTGCCAGCAGTGACACTAGCGGGGGGCGATACGAAGAGACCCAGTACTTC.

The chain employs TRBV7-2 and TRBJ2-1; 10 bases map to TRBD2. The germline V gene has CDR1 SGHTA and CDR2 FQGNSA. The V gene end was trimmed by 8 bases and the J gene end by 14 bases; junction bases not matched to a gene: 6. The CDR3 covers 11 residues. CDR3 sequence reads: CASHSGTSEFF. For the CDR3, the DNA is TGTGCCAGCCACTCCGGGACTAGCGAGTTCTTC.

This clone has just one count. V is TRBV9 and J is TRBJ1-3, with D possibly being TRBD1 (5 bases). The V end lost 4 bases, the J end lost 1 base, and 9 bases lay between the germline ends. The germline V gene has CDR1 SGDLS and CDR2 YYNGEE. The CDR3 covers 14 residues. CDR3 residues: CASSMEGSGNTIYF. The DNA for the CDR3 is TGTGCCAGCAGCATGGAGGGGTCTGGAAACACCATATATTTT. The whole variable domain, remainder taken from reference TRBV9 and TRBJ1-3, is DSGVTQTPKHLITATGQRVTLRCSPRSGDLSVYWYQQSLDQGLQFLIQYYNGEERAKGNILERFSAQQFPDLHSELNLSSLELGDSALYFCASSMEGSGNTIYFGEGSWLTVV.